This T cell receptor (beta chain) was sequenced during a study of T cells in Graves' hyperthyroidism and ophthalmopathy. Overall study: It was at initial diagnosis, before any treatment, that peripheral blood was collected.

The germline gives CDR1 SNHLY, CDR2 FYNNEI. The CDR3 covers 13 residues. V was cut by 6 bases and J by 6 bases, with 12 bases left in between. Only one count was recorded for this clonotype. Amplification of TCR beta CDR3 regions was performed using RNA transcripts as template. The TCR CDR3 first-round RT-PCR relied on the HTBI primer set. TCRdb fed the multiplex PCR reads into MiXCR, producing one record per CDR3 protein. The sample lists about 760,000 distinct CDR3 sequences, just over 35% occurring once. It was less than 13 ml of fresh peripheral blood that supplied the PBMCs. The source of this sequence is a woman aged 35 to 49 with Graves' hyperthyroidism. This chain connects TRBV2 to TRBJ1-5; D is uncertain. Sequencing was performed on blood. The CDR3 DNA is TGTGCCAGCAGAGAAAGGGCGGGTCAGCCCCAGCATTTT. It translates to CASRERAGQPQHF.